This TCR beta chain originates from a study of shared clonotypes between healthy human individuals. Germline V gene sequence: CDR1 MNHEY, CDR2 SMNVEV (reference sequence). Trimming took 5 bases from V and 4 from J; bases not matched to a gene: 3. There are 13 residues in the CDR3. General observations from the study: When compared with the clonotypes that were shared by all four sorted-subset donors, the non-shared clonotypes turned out to have lower generation probabilities. Naive subsets, compared against memory subsets, generally had larger estimated richness values.

As for this clone: Its antigen is currently unknown.

Subsets obtained from CD4+ cells comprised CD45RA+ naive and CD45RA-negative memory cells. The protocol was immunoSEQ multiplex PCR, while the TCRdb copy is restricted to in-frame clones and leaves out a portion. The sample has around 1.1 million clones, about 80% seen once. The source material was memory CD4+ T cells from PBMCs. Subset noted: CD45RA-negative fraction. The receptor's source is a man younger than 30 in good health. Some clones in this sample may be carry-over from other donors' samples. The gene calls are TRBV27 and TRBJ1-1; 8 bases are a match to TRBD1. For the CDR3, the DNA is TGTGCCAGCAGTGTCGACAGGGGCACTGAAGCTTTCTTT. Protein sequence: CASSVDRGTEAFF.